This T cell receptor beta chain was recovered during a study of CD8+ T cells in alopecia areata. The overall study: Each day, treated patients took oral tofacitinib twice, at 5 to 10 mg per dose.

Trimming pared 6 bases from V and 4 bases from J, leaving 19 bases between. The CDR3 totals 15 residues. CDR1 is MGHRA and CDR2 is YSYEKL in the germline V gene. General study points: Normal skin's resident alphabeta T cells are also sequenced in scalp samples.

As for this clone: The antigen is undetermined.

The authors extracted RNA and reverse transcribed it into cDNA as the sequencing template. The data were produced by immunoSEQ multiplex PCR, yet TCRdb's version contains in-frame clones alone and is incomplete. Of approximately 65,000 clones detected, more than 40% appear once; the ten largest clones hold 17%. Sequencing was performed on CD8+ T cells sorted from blood, taken at week 0. This chain links TRBV4-1 with TRBJ2-7, with D perhaps being TRBD1 or TRBD2 (5 bases each). The receptor's source is a human donor with alopecia areata. The CDR3, as DNA: TGCGCCAGCAGTCGAGGGACCGAATGGCCGTACGAGCAGTACTTC. Amino acids: CASSRGTEWPYEQYF.